These T cell receptor beta chains were read from a single sample in a study of blood T cell repertoires in COVID-19. Sequencing used immunoSEQ multiplex PCR; TCRdb keeps in-frame clones, though not all of them. Of 150,000 to 200,000 clones listed, around nine tenths are singletons. Sequencing used peripheral blood. The receptors stem from a man younger than 30 with active or convalescent COVID-19. Both conserved end residues are part of each CDR3. D genes are given only for firm matches. The size entry is marked missing in some rows and otherwise reads once, few, many or a size class.

j_call clone_size v_call d_call cdr3_nt cdr3_aa
TRBJ2-1 . TRBV5-1 TRBD1 TGCGCCAGCAGCTTGCTCCTCCGGGACAGGGATAACAATGAGCAGTTCTTC CASSLLLRDRDNNEQFF
TRBJ1-1 . TRBV7-6 . TGTGCCAGCAGCTTAGGCGGGACCGCAGTGGGTGAAGCTTTCTTT CASSLGGTAVGEAFF
TRBJ2-5 . TRBV11-3 TRBD1 TGTGCCAGCAGCCTACCCGGGACAGCCGGAGAGACCCAGTACTTC CASSLPGTAGETQYF
TRBJ2-1 . TRBV4-3 TRBD1 TGCGCCAGCAGCCAAGTGGGGACAGGCTACAATGAGCAGTTCTTC CASSQVGTGYNEQFF
TRBJ1-1 . TRBV19 TRBD1 TGTGCCAGTATCTTGACAGGGTACACTGAAGCTTTCTTT CASILTGYTEAFF
TRBJ1-2 few TRBV28 TRBD1 TGTGCCAGCAGTGGGACAGGGACGGACTATGGCTACACCTTC CASSGTGTDYGYTF
TRBJ2-7 . TRBV4-2 . TGTGCCAGCAGCCGTCGATCGGGAGAAGGCAACTACGAGCAGTACTTC CASSRRSGEGNYEQYF
TRBJ2-1 . TRBV4-3 TRBD2 TGCGCCAGCAGCCAAAGGACTAGCGGGATCTACAATGAGCAGTTCTTC CASSQRTSGIYNEQFF
TRBJ2-3 . TRBV11-2 TRBD1 TGTGCCAGCAGCTTAAGACAGGGGGCACTATTCGAAGATACGCAGTATTTT CASSLRQGALFEDTQYF
TRBJ2-1 . TRBV6-2/TRBV6-3 TRBD2 TGTGCCAGCAGTTCTCCACGGGAGCGGGAGTTGCTAACTTCCTACAATGAGCAGTTCTTC CASSSPRERELLTSYNEQFF
TRBJ1-1 once TRBV10-3 . TGTGCCATCACCCTGACAGCTAACACTGAAGCTTTCTTT CAITLTANTEAFF
TRBJ2-3 . TRBV29-1 . TGCAGCGTTGAAGATCTCGGGGTAGATACGCAGTATTTT CSVEDLGVDTQYF
TRBJ1-2 . TRBV19 TRBD1 TGTGCCAGTAGTATAGCGCAGGGGGTGGATGGCTACACCTTC CASSIAQGVDGYTF
TRBJ1-1 . TRBV11-1 TRBD1 TGTGCCAGCAGCTTAGCAGGGACAGGGAAGACGGGAGCTTTCTTT CASSLAGTGKTGAFF
TRBJ1-1 . TRBV6-1 . TGTGCCAGCAGTGAAGGGCTAGTTCGGGGCACTGAAGCTTTCTTT CASSEGLVRGTEAFF
TRBJ1-5 . TRBV6-5 TRBD1 TGTGCCAGCAGTACTTCAGGGGGCAGTCAGCCCCAGCATTTT CASSTSGGSQPQHF
TRBJ2-7 . TRBV10-3 . TGTGCCATCAGTGAGGAGGGACACTACGAGCAGTACTTC CAISEEGHYEQYF
TRBJ2-1 few TRBV7-2 TRBD2 TGTGCCAGCAGCCCCGGACTAGCGGGCAACAATGAGCAGTTCTTC CASSPGLAGNNEQFF
TRBJ1-1 . TRBV2 . TGTGCCAGCAGGGTCCAGGGGAGTTATAACACTGAAGCTTTCTTT CASRVQGSYNTEAFF
TRBJ1-2 . TRBV18 . TGTGCCAGCTCACCACCGTCGGGTGGCTACACCTTC CASSPPSGGYTF
TRBJ2-1 . TRBV6-5 TRBD1 TGTGCCAGCAGCCGGGACAGGGGCAGATACAATGAGCAGTTCTTC CASSRDRGRYNEQFF
TRBJ2-2 once TRBV3-1/TRBV3-2 . TGTGCCAGCAGCCACCGACAGCCTTCCACCGGGGAGCTGTTTTTT CASSHRQPSTGELFF
TRBJ1-2 . TRBV7-2 TRBD1 TGTGCCAGCAGCAAGTCGACAGGGGAGAACTATGGCTACACCTTC CASSKSTGENYGYTF
TRBJ2-7 . TRBV5-4 TRBD1 TGTGCCAGCAGCTCGACAGGGAGTCTACAGACCTACGAGCAGTACTTC CASSSTGSLQTYEQYF
TRBJ2-7 few TRBV11-2 TRBD1 TGTGCCAGCAGCCCTCCGGGACAGGGGACCTACGAGCAGTACTTC CASSPPGQGTYEQYF
TRBJ1-1 . TRBV3-1/TRBV3-2 . TGTGCCAGCAGCCAAGAGGGGGGAAGGGCGAACACTGAAGCTTTCTTT CASSQEGGRANTEAFF
TRBJ1-5 few TRBV6-5 . TGTGCCACTTCCAACACTGGACAGCTGAATCAGCCCCAGCATTTT CATSNTGQLNQPQHF
TRBJ1-1 . TRBV28 TRBD1 TGTGCCAGTAGCGGGGCGACAGGGAGGTCCACTGAAGCTTTCTTT CASSGATGRSTEAFF
TRBJ1-5 . TRBV27 . TGTGCCAGCAGTTTAAGCGGAAATAGCAATCAGCCCCAGCATTTT CASSLSGNSNQPQHF
TRBJ2-2 . TRBV7-3 . TGTGCCAGCAGCTTAACGGGTAGCGGACTCACCGGGGAGCTGTTTTTT CASSLTGSGLTGELFF
TRBJ2-7 . TRBV5-1 TRBD2 TGCGCCAGCAGCTTGGGGCCTAGCGGGTCCTACGAGCAGTACTTC CASSLGPSGSYEQYF
TRBJ1-1 . TRBV5-1 . TGCGCCAGCAGCACCGCCCTTCCCGGGGAATTAAACACTGAAGCTTTCTTT CASSTALPGELNTEAFF
TRBJ2-3 . TRBV7-9 TRBD1 TGTGCCAGCAGCTCGGGACAGGATACGCAGTATTTT CASSSGQDTQYF
TRBJ2-2 . TRBV19 TRBD1 TGTGCCAGTAGTTCCGCCGGGACAGCCACCGGGGAGCTGTTTTTT CASSSAGTATGELFF
TRBJ1-1 . TRBV5-8 TRBD1 TGTGCCAGCACCTTAGGGACAGGGATCACTGAAGCTTTCTTT CASTLGTGITEAFF
TRBJ1-1 . TRBV28 . TGTGCCAGCCTCTTTGGGGGCCGGTACACTGAAGCTTTCTTT CASLFGGRYTEAFF
TRBJ1-1 . TRBV28 . TGTGCCAGCAGTCCCCCCCCAGGGATGGTCACTGAAGCTTTCTTT CASSPPPGMVTEAFF
TRBJ2-3 . TRBV18 . TGTGCCAGCTCGCCTAAACCGGGCACAGATACGCAGTATTTT CASSPKPGTDTQYF
TRBJ2-3 . TRBV24-1 . TGTGCCACCAGCCTCGGGTTTGGCACAGATACGCAGTATTTT CATSLGFGTDTQYF
TRBJ2-7 . TRBV10-3 . TGTGCCAGCCGACAGCCCGGGGAGCAGTACTTC CASRQPGEQYF
TRBJ1-2 . TRBV28 TRBD1 TGTGCCAGCCGAACCGGGACAGGGTTCGGTAGTGGTGGCTACACCTTC CASRTGTGFGSGGYTF
TRBJ2-7 once TRBV30 TRBD1 TGTGCCTGGACAGTTCCCAGGGGGCCTTACGAGCAGTACTTC CAWTVPRGPYEQYF
TRBJ1-2 . TRBV7-8 . TGTGCCAGCAGCGACCCCGGGACTGGGGCCGGCTACACCTTC CASSDPGTGAGYTF
TRBJ1-1 once TRBV6-5 TRBD1 TGTGCCAGCAGCCCAGGGGGTACTGAAGCTTTCTTT CASSPGGTEAFF
TRBJ2-1 . TRBV5-1 TRBD1 TGCGCCAGCAGCCCTGACAGGGGCGACAATGAGCAGTTCTTC CASSPDRGDNEQFF
TRBJ1-1 . TRBV19 . TGTGCCAGTAGTATTAATCTTAGGGGGTTGATGAACACTGAAGCTTTCTTT CASSINLRGLMNTEAFF
TRBJ2-3 . TRBV24-1 . TGTGCCACCAGTGATGCTCCCGGGAAGGTGGGAGATACGCAGTATTTT CATSDAPGKVGDTQYF
TRBJ1-2 once TRBV5-4 TRBD1 TGTGCCAGCAGCTTGGGGACATCGGACAGGGCTTCTTATGGCTACACCTTC CASSLGTSDRASYGYTF
TRBJ2-7 . TRBV4-3 TRBD2 TGCGCCAGCAGCCAAGATAAGGCTAGCGGGAGTCATGGCGAGCAGTACTTC CASSQDKASGSHGEQYF
TRBJ1-1 . TRBV21-1 . TGTGCCAGCAGCAAAGGTCAGGGGTGTGGAACTGAAGCTTTCTTT CASSKGQGCGTEAFF
TRBJ1-5 . TRBV19 TRBD1 TGTGCCAGTACCATCACAGGGGGTAAGCTTCAGCCCCAGCATTTT CASTITGGKLQPQHF
TRBJ1-5 . TRBV4-2 TRBD1 TGTGCCAGCAGCCAAGACAGAGAGGGACAGGGCACCCATTTTTCAAATCAGCCCCAGCATTTT CASSQDREGQGTHFSNQPQHF